This T cell receptor beta chain was sequenced during a study of blood T cell repertoires in COVID-19. Study details: T cells, B-cell-depleted T cells, or PBMCs provided the cDNA or gDNA that served as material.

Original processing methods: Reference gene primer amplification gave estimated nucleated cell counts. Method: immunoSEQ multiplex PCR; TCRdb's copy keeps in-frame clones and lacks some. The DNA was the basis for D and trimming; V, J and clone size are from that table. The sample holds 84,000 or so clones, 65% to 80% seen once. This CDR3 is built from 13 residues. Looked up from germline, CDR1 is KGHDR and CDR2 is SFDVKD. J gave up 8 bases and V 1 base, and 2 bases lay outside the gene matches. Sequenced input: peripheral blood. The clonotype was recovered from a human donor in a cohort sampled during active COVID-19. The chain joins TRBV24-1 to TRBJ1-2; TRBD1 agrees at 8 bases. The DNA of the CDR3 is TGTGCCACCAGTGATTTCAGGGACAGGGGCTACACCTTC. Its translation: CATSDFRDRGYTF.